This TCR beta chain was recovered during a study of graft-versus-host responses after intestinal transplantation. This CDR3 has 16 residues. With 1 base clipped from V and 5 bases from J, the junction kept 11 bases outside the gene matches. In germline, CDR1 is SGHRS, CDR2 YFSETQ. Data came from immunoSEQ multiplex PCR; TCRdb stores just in-frame clones and leaves some out. This sample has about 41,000 clones, with 85% to 95% found just once. On this clone itself: Its antigen is undetermined.

This sample comprised unstimulated CD8+ T cells sorted from spleen or lymph node cells, obtained before transplant. The sequence came from a human donor who was the organ donor for an intestinal transplant. The J gene is TRBJ1-1, the V gene TRBV5-1, with 7 nucleotides matching TRBD1. The CDR3 loop is CASSLRGQDSRTEAFF. The CDR3 bases are TGCGCCAGCAGCTTGCGTGGACAGGATAGTAGAACTGAAGCTTTCTTT.